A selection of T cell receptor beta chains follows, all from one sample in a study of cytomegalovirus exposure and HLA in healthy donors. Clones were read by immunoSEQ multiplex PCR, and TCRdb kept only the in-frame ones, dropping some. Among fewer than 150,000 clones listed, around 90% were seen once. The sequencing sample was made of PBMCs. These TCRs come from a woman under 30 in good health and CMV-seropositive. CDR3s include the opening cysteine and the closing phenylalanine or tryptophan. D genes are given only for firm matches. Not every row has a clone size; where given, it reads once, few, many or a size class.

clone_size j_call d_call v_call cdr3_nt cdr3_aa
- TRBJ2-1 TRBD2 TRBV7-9 TGTGCCAGCAGCTCCGGCGAAGGGAGGGGTGAGCAGTTCTTC CASSSGEGRGEQFF
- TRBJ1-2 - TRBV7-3 TGTGCCAGCAGCCTCACCGGGACAAACTATGGCTACACCTTC CASSLTGTNYGYTF
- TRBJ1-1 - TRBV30 TGTGCCTGGAGTTTGCAGGGGAACACTGAAGCTTTCTTT CAWSLQGNTEAFF
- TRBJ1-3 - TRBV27 TGTGCCAGCAGTTTATCGCGGGTCTTCTGGAGCTCTGGAAACACCATATATTTT CASSLSRVFWSSGNTIYF
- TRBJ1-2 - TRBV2 TGTGCCAGCAAAGCTGGCACAGGTTATCTCTATGGCTACACCTTC CASKAGTGYLYGYTF
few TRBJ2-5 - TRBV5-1 TGCGCCAGCAGCCGGGCAGGGAATGGAGAGACCCAGTACTTC CASSRAGNGETQYF
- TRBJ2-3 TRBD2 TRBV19 TGTGCCAGTAGTATGTCCCGGCTAGCGGGGGGGGCAGATACGCAGTATTTT CASSMSRLAGGADTQYF
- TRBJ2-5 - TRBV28 TGTGCCAGCAGCCTACACGGGAGATGGGAGACCCAGTACTTC CASSLHGRWETQYF
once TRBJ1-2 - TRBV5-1 TGCGCCAGCGACCCGGGGGAAACGGTCTATGGCTACACCTTC CASDPGETVYGYTF
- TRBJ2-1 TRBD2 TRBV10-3 TGTGCCATCAGTTTAATGACTAGCGGGGGGTACAATGAGCAGTTCTTC CAISLMTSGGYNEQFF
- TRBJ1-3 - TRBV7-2 TGTGCCAGCAGCTTAGGAGACAACTCTGGAAACACCATATATTTT CASSLGDNSGNTIYF
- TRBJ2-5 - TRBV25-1 TGTGCCAGCAGTTCACGATCAGGGGAAGAGACCCAGTACTTC CASSSRSGEETQYF
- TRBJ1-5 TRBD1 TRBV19 TGTGCCAGTAGTATTGCAGGGGGCCAGCCCCAGCATTTT CASSIAGGQPQHF
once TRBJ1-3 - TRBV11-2 TGTGCCAGCAGCGTTGGTCGGGGGATTTTCTCTGGAAACACCATATATTTT CASSVGRGIFSGNTIYF
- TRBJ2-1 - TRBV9 TGTGCCAGCTCCCGGGACACTTACAATGAGCAGTTCTTC CASSRDTYNEQFF
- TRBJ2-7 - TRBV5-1 TGCGCCAGCAGGTCTGACGCGAGACACCCATTCTCCTACGAGCAGTACTTC CASRSDARHPFSYEQYF
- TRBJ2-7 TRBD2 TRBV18 TGTGCCAGCTCACCCCTAGCGGGAACCCTTTCCTACGAGCAGTACTTC CASSPLAGTLSYEQYF
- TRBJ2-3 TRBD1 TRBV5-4 TGTGCCAGCAGCTTGGGGACAGGGCCCCTCAAAGATACGCAGTATTTT CASSLGTGPLKDTQYF
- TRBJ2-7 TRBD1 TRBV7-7 TGTGCTAGCAGCTTAGGGGGCGGTAACGAGCAGTACTTC CASSLGGGNEQYF
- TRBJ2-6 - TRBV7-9 TGTGCCAGCAGCTTAAACGGTGGGGCCAACGTCCTGACTTTC CASSLNGGANVLTF
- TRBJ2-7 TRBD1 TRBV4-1 TGCGCCAGCAGCCAAGGCGGGACAGGTTCCTACGAGCAGTACTTC CASSQGGTGSYEQYF
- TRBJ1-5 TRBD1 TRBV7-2 TGTGCCAGCAGCGCCCAGGGGGACAATCAGCCCCAGCATTTT CASSAQGDNQPQHF
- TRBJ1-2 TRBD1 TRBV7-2 TGTGCCAGCAGCCCAAGGGGTTTGGGACAGAGTAGTTACTACACCTTC CASSPRGLGQSSYYTF
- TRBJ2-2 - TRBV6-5 TGTGCCAGCAGTCCCGACAGGCGCGGCACCGGGGAGCTGTTTTTT CASSPDRRGTGELFF
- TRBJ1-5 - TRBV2 TGTGCCAGTAAAGATCAGGGGAATTTCAATCAGCCCCAGCATTTT CASKDQGNFNQPQHF
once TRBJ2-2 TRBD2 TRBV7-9 TGTGCCAGCAGCTCACATAGCGGGAACGGGGAGCTGTTTTTT CASSSHSGNGELFF
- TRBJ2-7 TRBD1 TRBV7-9 TGTGCCAGCAGCTCGAGACAGGGCGCCCGATCCTACGAGCAGTACTTC CASSSRQGARSYEQYF
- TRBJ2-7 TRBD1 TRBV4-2 TGTGCCAGCAGCCAGCCTGACAGGGTTCAAGAGCAGTACTTC CASSQPDRVQEQYF
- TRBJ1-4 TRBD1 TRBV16 TGTGCCAGCAGCCAATCGAAGGACAGGCTTAATGAAAAACTGTTTTTT CASSQSKDRLNEKLFF
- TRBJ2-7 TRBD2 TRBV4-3 TGCGCCAGCAGCCAGTACACTAGCGGCCTGACCCGGGAGCAGTACTTC CASSQYTSGLTREQYF
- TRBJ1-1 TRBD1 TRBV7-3 TGTGCCAGCAGCTTAAAGCGACAGGGGAAGTACACTGAAGCTTTCTTT CASSLKRQGKYTEAFF
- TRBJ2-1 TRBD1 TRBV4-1 TGCGCCAGCAGCCAGTACAGGGGTTACAATGAGCAGTTCTTC CASSQYRGYNEQFF
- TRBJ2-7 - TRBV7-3 TGTGCCAGCAGCTTATCGGCGGGTAGCAACTACGAGCAGTACTTC CASSLSAGSNYEQYF
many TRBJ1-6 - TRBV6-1 TGTGCCAGCAGTGAAGCGATCCCGGGATCCTATAATTCACCCCTCCACTTT CASSEAIPGSYNSPLHF
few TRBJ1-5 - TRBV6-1 TGTGCCAGCAGGTTTGTCGGGGATCAGCCCCAGCATTTT CASRFVGDQPQHF
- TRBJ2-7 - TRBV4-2 TGTGCCAGCAGCCAAGATCAGCGCGACGAGCAGTACTTC CASSQDQRDEQYF
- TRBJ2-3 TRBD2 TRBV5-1 TGCGCCAGCAGCATCCTAGCGGGACGGGGGGCAGATACGCAGTATTTT CASSILAGRGADTQYF